The 21 T cell receptor beta chains below all came from one sample that was sequenced in a study of T cells in Graves' hyperthyroidism and ophthalmopathy. Researchers amplified the TCR beta CDR3 regions from RNA transcripts. Carried out on the TCR CDR3, a first-round RT-PCR used the HTBI primer set. In TCRdb, the multiplex PCR reads were re-called with MiXCR into one record per CDR3 protein. The sample carries some 550,000 distinct CDR3 sequences, about 20% recorded once. Source material: blood. Source of these receptors: a man younger than 35 with Graves' hyperthyroidism.

Many counts were recorded for this clonotype. The rearrangement links TRBV5-1 to TRBJ2-7, with D hard to call. Germline CDR1 reads SGHRS; CDR2 reads YFSETQ. V lost 0 bases and J lost 2, with 6 bases in between. The CDR3 has 13 residues. Here the CDR3 DNA reads TGCGCCAGCAGCTTGGACGGAGCCTACGAGCAGTACTTC. This translates into CASSLDGAYEQYF.

This clonotype has only one observation. The chain employs TRBV19 and TRBJ1-1; D unresolved. Per germline, CDR1 LNHDA and CDR2 SQIVND (reference sequence). The CDR3 is 14 amino acids. Trimming left V 5 bases short and J 0 bases short, with 10 bases between. The CDR3 coding sequence is TGTGCCAGTAGTTTCAGGACCGTGAACACTGAAGCTTTCTTT. This sequence encodes CASSFRTVNTEAFF.

This clonotype showed up many times. The chain recombines TRBV5-1 with TRBJ1-1; tentative D call: TRBD1 (5 bases). CDR1 is SGHRS, CDR2 YFSETQ, per germline. The germline V and J ends were trimmed by 0 bases and 7 bases, with 10 bases remaining between them. This CDR3 comprises 13 residues. Written as DNA, the CDR3 is TGCGCCAGCAGCTTGGCCTGGCAGGGTGAAGCTTTCTTT. Translation: CASSLAWQGEAFF.

This clonotype has a count of ten or more. The CDR3 DNA reads as TGTGCCAGCAGCCCGCGGACAGGGAGGGATAATTCACCCCTCCACTTT. Translation: CASSPRTGRDNSPLHF. This rearrangement joins TRBV7-8 to TRBJ1-6; 8 bases are a match to TRBD1. The CDR3 is made up of 16 amino acids. The V segment lost 5 bases and the J segment 5 bases; nucleotides outside the gene matches: 8. The germline V gene encodes CDR1 SGHVS and CDR2 FQNEAQ.

This clonotype was seen ten or more times. J is TRBJ1-5 and V is TRBV12-3 or TRBV12-4; D might be TRBD1 (5 bases). V lost 6 bases and J lost 5, with 11 bases in between. The CDR3 extends over 13 amino acids. CDR3 bases: TGTGCCAGCAGCTTTAAAGGGGATCAGCCCCAGCATTTT. This codes for CASSFKGDQPQHF.

This clonotype was observed at least ten times. The J gene is TRBJ1-2, the V gene TRBV12-3 or TRBV12-4; 7 nucleotides match TRBD1. This CDR3 is 15 amino acids long. Trimming at V came to 1 base and at J to 4 bases, leaving 6 bases not matched to a gene. This CDR3 is CASSLGGGGIYGYTF. The CDR3 region has the DNA TGTGCCAGCAGTTTAGGGGGAGGGGGCATCTATGGCTACACCTTC.

At least ten counts were recorded for this clonotype. CDR3 region: CASSLGPTGGNYEQYF. CDR3 coding DNA: TGTGCCAGCAGTTTAGGCCCCACAGGGGGTAACTACGAGCAGTACTTC. The chain carries TRBV28 and TRBJ2-7, with 8 nucleotides matching TRBD1. The junction had 9 bases not matched to a gene; V was cut back by 2 bases and J by 3 bases. This CDR3 spans 16 amino acids. Looked up from germline, CDR1 is MDHEN and CDR2 is SYDVKM.

The V and J genes are TRBV12-3 or TRBV12-4 and TRBJ2-2, with D perhaps given as TRBD1 or TRBD2 (6 bases each). The germline V and J ends were trimmed by 8 bases and 0 bases, with 19 bases remaining between them. The CDR3 has 17 amino acids. The CDR3 DNA is TGTGCCAGCGGACCTCCCTCGGGGGCAGCGAACACCGGGGAGCTGTTTTTT. Translation gives CASGPPSGAANTGELFF.

Comment on this clonotype: It may be a read error: a sequence one base away is much more abundant. The chain uses TRBV20-1 and TRBJ2-5; D unresolved. The CDR3 has 11 amino acids. Germline loops: CDR1 DFQATT, CDR2 SNEGSKA (reference sequence). The CDR3 DNA reads TGCGGTGCTGCAGGAGAGGAGACCCAGTACTTC. Amino acid sequence: CGAAGEETQYF.

There are many counts of this clonotype. The chain uses TRBV12-3 or TRBV12-4 and TRBJ2-5, with D unresolved. With 5 bases removed from V and 0 bases from J, the gap between germline ends came to 7 bases. This CDR3 comprises 13 residues. The CDR3 loop reads CASSHSYQETQYF. The CDR3, as DNA: TGTGCCAGCAGTCACAGTTACCAAGAGACCCAGTACTTC.

Many counts were recorded for this clonotype. The chain employs TRBV6-1 and TRBJ1-5; D remains unclear. The CDR3 consists of 13 residues. Germline V gene data show CDR1 as MNHNS and CDR2 as SASEGT. Trimming removed 7 bases from V and 5 bases from J, with 12 bases in between. Written as DNA, the CDR3 is TGTGCCAGCATCCACAGCTACGATCAGCCCCAGCATTTT. Its protein is CASIHSYDQPQHF.

In this sample, this clonotype turned up many times. The chain has TRBV27 and TRBJ1-5; TRBD1 might be the D (5 bases). The CDR3 is made up of 13 amino acids. The V gene's germline CDR1 is MNHEY and CDR2 SMNVEV (reference sequence). Trimming took 4 bases from V and 4 from J, leaving 8 bases between them. CDR3 sequence (DNA): TGTGCCAGCAGTTCCGGGGCAAATCAGCCCCAGCATTTT. This codes for CASSSGANQPQHF.

This clonotype was seen a few times. The chain employs TRBV6-1 and TRBJ1-1; D is uncertain. The ends were cut back, 2 bases at V and 4 bases at J, with 11 bases in the middle. Germline CDR1 and CDR2: MNHNS and SASEGT. This CDR3 spans 14 amino acids. The CDR3 spells CASSEFGFGTEAFF. In nucleotides, the CDR3 is TGTGCCAGCAGTGAATTCGGTTTCGGCACTGAAGCTTTCTTT.

Ten or more counts support this clonotype. This sequence joins TRBV2 and TRBJ2-5, with TRBD2 matching over 8 bases. CDR3 length: 11 residues. J was trimmed by 11 bases and V by 6 bases; bases with no gene match: 5. The germline CDR1 and CDR2 sequences are SNHLY and FYNNEI. Here the CDR3 DNA reads TGTGCCAGCAGGCTTAGCGGGACTCAGTACTTC. Encoded protein: CASRLSGTQYF.

This clonotype was counted many times. J is TRBJ1-5 and V is TRBV28; 7 nucleotides line up with TRBD1. The CDR3 consists of 16 residues. Germline CDR1 MDHEN, CDR2 SYDVKM. Unmatched junction bases numbered 8, after V lost 4 bases and J lost 2 bases. The CDR3 DNA reads as TGTGCCAGCAGTTCACATACCGGGACAGGCAATCAGCCCCAGCATTTT. This encodes CASSSHTGTGNQPQHF.

In regard to this clonotype: A much larger clone is a single base away; this may be a read error. The chain joins TRBV12-3 or TRBV12-4 to TRBJ1-5; D is unclear. This CDR3 comprises 13 residues. CDR3 sequence reads: CASSLEAGQLQHF. The CDR3 DNA reads TGTGCCAGCAGCCTTGAGGCTGGTCAGCTCCAGCATTTT.

This clonotype occurred many times. This sequence joins TRBV6-1 and TRBJ1-2, with a possible D match to TRBD1 (6 bases). The CDR3 consists of 14 residues. V lost 5 bases and J lost 2, with 12 bases in between. The germline V gene has CDR1 MNHNS and CDR2 SASEGT. Here the CDR3 reads CASSPTGNNYGYTF. The CDR3 DNA follows: TGTGCCAGCAGTCCCACAGGGAACAACTATGGCTACACCTTC.

The rearrangement links TRBV12-3 or TRBV12-4 to TRBJ2-7, with TRBD2 matching over 11 bases. This CDR3 region has 15 residues. Germline trimming cut 1 base from V and 6 bases from J; bases unmatched to any gene: 5. In nucleotides, the CDR3 is TGTGCCAGCAGTTTAGGGCTAGCGGGAGGCAGCGAGCAGTACTTC. It specifies CASSLGLAGGSEQYF.

V and J are TRBV7-9 and TRBJ1-6, with 8 bases lining up with TRBD1. J was trimmed by 10 bases and V by 5 bases; bases with no gene match: 7. Germline CDR1 and CDR2: SEHNR and FQNEAQ (reference sequence). CDR3 length equals 14 residues. CDR3 loop: CASSPGTGISPLHF. The CDR3 coding sequence is TGTGCCAGCAGCCCCGGGACAGGAATCTCACCCCTCCACTTT.

This clonotype was detected only a few times. J is TRBJ1-5 and V is TRBV7-2; 11 bases are shared with TRBD1. The germline gives CDR1 SGHTA, CDR2 FQGNSA. Trimming cost V 5 bases and J 6 bases; bases outside gene matches: 6. This CDR3 region has 15 residues. CDR3 sequence reads: CASSPWTGGVQPQHF. Here the CDR3 DNA reads TGTGCCAGCAGCCCGTGGACAGGGGGCGTTCAGCCCCAGCATTTT.

At least ten counts were recorded for this clonotype. The chain employs TRBV27 and TRBJ2-7; D may correspond to TRBD1 or TRBD2 (5 bases each). Between the trimmed V and J ends, which lost 5 bases and 7 bases, there was a span of 21 bases. The germline CDR1 and CDR2 sequences are MNHEY and SMNVEV (reference sequence). The CDR3 is made up of 15 amino acids. The CDR3, as DNA: TGTGCCAGCAGTCTCCGTGGGGGACGAGGTTATGAGCAGTACTTC. It codes for CASSLRGGRGYEQYF.